What follows describes a single T cell receptor (beta chain). Original data processing: Amplification with reference gene primers provided the estimates of nucleated cell counts. The method was immunoSEQ multiplex PCR; TCRdb's version includes in-frame clones alone and lacks a portion of them. Clone size and V and J calls were adopted from that table, with D and trimming inferred from the DNA. The table has around 100,000 clones, 60% to 80% seen once. This sample was taken from a study of blood T cell repertoires in COVID-19. At the level of the study: The origin of the acute and convalescent COVID-19 samples was the United States, Italy and Spain. PBMCs, B-cell-depleted T cells, or T cells were the source of the cDNA or gDNA that made up the material.

Trimming removed 5 bases from V and 1 base from J; junction bases left unmatched: 14. The CDR3 has 19 residues. CDR1 SGHVS and CDR2 FNYEAQ come from the germline V gene. Sequenced: peripheral blood. V and J are TRBV7-6 and TRBJ2-1; 10 bases agree with TRBD2. The sequence was collected from a man in his sixties with active or convalescent COVID-19. The DNA of the CDR3 is TGTGCCAGCAGCCCTGGGGCTAGCGGGAGTTCAGGATCCTACAATGAGCAGTTCTTC. It encodes CASSPGASGSSGSYNEQFF.